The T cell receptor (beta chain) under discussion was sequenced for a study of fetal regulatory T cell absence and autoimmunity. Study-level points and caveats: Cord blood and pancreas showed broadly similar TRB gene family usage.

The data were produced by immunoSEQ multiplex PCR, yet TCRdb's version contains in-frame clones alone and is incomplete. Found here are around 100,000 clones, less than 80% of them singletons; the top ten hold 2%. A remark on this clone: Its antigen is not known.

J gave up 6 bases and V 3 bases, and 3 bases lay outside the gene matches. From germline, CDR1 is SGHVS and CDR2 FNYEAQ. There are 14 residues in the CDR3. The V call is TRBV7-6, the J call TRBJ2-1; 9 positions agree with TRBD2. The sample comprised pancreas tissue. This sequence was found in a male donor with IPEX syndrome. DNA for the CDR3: TGTGCCAGCAGCTTGGCGGGAGGGCGCAATGAGCAGTTCTTC. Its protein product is CASSLAGGRNEQFF.